This T cell receptor (beta chain) is drawn from a study of shared clonotypes between healthy human individuals. Remarks on this clone: Its antigen is unknown.

At the deep level, the assay was run. Here immunoSEQ multiplex PCR was the method, and the copy in TCRdb shows in-frame clones only, minus some. Among about 610,000 clones, about 97% were seen once, and the ten largest hold around 0.06%. The study's findings and limits: Naive CD4 clonotypes overlapped across a few donors at around 4.7%.

With 8 bases removed from V and 2 bases from J, the gap between germline ends came to 21 bases. From germline, CDR1 is LGHNA and CDR2 YNFKEQ. This CDR3 is 16 amino acids long. Participating donors were healthy, HIV-negative adults free of recent acute infections or vaccinations. Investigators divided CD4+ cells into CD45RA+ naive and CD45RA-negative memory subsets. V and J are TRBV4-2 and TRBJ1-2, with no clear D. Specimen: naive CD4+ T cells sorted from blood. As for subset: CD45RA+ positively selected. This TCR came from a woman under 40 in good health. CDR3 bases: TGTGCCAGCCGTCGGAGGGAGGGCTATGAGAACTATGGCTACACCTTC. Translating it yields CASRRREGYENYGYTF.